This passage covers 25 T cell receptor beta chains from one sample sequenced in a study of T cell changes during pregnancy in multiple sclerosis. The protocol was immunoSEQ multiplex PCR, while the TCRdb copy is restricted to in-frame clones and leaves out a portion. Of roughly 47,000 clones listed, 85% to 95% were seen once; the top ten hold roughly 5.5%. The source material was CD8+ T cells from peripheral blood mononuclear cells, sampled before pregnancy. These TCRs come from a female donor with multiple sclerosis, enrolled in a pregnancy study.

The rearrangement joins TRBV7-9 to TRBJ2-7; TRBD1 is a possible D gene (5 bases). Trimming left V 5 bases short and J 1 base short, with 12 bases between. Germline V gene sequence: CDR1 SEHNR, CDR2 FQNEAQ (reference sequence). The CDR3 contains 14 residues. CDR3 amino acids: CASSPLDSSYEQYF. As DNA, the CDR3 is TGTGCCAGCAGCCCCTTAGACAGTTCCTACGAGCAGTACTTC.

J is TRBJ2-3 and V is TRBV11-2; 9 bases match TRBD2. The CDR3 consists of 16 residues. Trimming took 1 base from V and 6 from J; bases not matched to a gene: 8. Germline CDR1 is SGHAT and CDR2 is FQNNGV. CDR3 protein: CASSLVAGGPLDTQYF. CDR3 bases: TGTGCCAGCAGCTTAGTGGCGGGAGGGCCATTGGATACGCAGTATTTT.

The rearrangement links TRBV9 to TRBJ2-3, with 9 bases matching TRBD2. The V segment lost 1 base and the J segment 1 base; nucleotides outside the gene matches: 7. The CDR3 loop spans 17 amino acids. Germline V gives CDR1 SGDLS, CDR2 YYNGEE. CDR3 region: CASSVSSGRGGTDTQYF. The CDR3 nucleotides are TGTGCCAGCAGCGTAAGTAGCGGGAGAGGAGGCACAGATACGCAGTATTTT.

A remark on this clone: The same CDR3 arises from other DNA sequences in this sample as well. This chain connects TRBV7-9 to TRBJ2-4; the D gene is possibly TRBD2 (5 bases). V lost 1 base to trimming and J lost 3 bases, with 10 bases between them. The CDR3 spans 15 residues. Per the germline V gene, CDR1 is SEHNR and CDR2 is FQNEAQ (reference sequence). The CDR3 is CASSLGESGKNIQYF. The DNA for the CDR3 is TGTGCCAGCAGCTTAGGGGAGTCGGGCAAAAACATTCAGTACTTC.

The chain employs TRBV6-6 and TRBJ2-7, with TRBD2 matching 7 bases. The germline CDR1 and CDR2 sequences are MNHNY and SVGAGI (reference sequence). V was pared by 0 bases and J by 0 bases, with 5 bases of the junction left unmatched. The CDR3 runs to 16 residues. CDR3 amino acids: CASSYSGGTSSYEQYF. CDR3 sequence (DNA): TGTGCCAGCAGTTACTCGGGAGGGACCAGCTCCTACGAGCAGTACTTC.

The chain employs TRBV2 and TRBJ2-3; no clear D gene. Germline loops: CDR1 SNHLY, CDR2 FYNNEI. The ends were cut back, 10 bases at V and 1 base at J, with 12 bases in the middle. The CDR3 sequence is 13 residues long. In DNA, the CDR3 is TGTGCCACTATGCCCTTTGGCACAGATACGCAGTATTTT. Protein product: CATMPFGTDTQYF.

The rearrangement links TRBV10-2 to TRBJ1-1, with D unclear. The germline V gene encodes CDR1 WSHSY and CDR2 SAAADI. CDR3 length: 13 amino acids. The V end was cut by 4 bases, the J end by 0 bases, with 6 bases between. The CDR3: CASSGAMNTEAFF. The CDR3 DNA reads TGCGCCAGCAGTGGGGCTATGAACACTGAAGCTTTCTTT.

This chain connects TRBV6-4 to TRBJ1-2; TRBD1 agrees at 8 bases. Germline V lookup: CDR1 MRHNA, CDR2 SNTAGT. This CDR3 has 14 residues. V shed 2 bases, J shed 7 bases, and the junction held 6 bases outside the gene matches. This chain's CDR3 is CASSDGQGAAGYTF. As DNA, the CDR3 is TGTGCCAGCAGTGACGGGCAGGGGGCGGCTGGCTACACCTTC.

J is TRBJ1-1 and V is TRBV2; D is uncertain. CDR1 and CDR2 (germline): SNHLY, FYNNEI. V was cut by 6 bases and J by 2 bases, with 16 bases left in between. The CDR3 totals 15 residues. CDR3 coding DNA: TGTGCCAGCAGCAACAGAGGGCTCGCTAACACTGAAGCTTTCTTT. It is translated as CASSNRGLANTEAFF. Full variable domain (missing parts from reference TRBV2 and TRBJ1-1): EPEVTQTPSHQVTQMGQEVILRCVPISNHLYFYWYRQILGQKVEFLVSFYNNEISEKSEIFDDQFSVERPDGSNFTLKIRSTKLEDSAMYFCASSNRGLANTEAFFGQGTRLTVV.

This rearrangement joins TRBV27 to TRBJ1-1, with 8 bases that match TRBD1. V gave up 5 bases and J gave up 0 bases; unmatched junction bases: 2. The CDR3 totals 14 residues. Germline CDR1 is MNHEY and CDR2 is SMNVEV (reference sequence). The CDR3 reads CASSQGAMNTEAFF. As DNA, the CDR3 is TGTGCCAGCAGTCAGGGGGCAATGAACACTGAAGCTTTCTTT.

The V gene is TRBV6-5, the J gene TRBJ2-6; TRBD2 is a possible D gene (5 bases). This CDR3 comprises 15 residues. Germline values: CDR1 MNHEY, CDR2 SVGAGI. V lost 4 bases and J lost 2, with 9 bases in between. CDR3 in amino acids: CASSLTGAGANVLTF. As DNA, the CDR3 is TGTGCCAGCAGTTTAACCGGGGCTGGGGCCAACGTCCTGACTTTC.

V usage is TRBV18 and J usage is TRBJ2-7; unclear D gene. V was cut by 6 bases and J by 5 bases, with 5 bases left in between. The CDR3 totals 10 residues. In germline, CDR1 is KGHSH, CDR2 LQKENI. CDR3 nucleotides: TGTGCCAGCTCCCTTGACGAGCAGTACTTC. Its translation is CASSLDEQYF.

This chain's CDR3 is CSVAGLAAYEQYF. CDR3 sequence (DNA): TGCAGCGTTGCAGGACTAGCTGCCTACGAGCAGTACTTC. The V call is TRBV29-1, the J call TRBJ2-7; 8 nucleotides line up with TRBD2. This CDR3 spans 13 amino acids. CDR1 and CDR2 from the germline V gene are SQVTM and ANQGSEA. V dropped 4 bases and J dropped 2; count of bases not matched to a gene: 4.

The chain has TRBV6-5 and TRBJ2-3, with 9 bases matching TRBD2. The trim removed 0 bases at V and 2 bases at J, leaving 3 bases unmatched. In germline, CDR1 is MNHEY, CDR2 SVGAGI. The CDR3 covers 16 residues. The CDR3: CASSYSASGNTDTQYF. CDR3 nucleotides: TGTGCCAGCAGTTACTCCGCTAGCGGGAACACAGATACGCAGTATTTT.

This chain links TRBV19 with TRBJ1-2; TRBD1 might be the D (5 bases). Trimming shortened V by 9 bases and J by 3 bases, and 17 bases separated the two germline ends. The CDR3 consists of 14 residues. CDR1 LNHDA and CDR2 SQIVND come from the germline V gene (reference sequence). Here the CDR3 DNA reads TGTGCCAGCCATATGGGGGGATCGGACTATGGCTACACCTTC. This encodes CASHMGGSDYGYTF.

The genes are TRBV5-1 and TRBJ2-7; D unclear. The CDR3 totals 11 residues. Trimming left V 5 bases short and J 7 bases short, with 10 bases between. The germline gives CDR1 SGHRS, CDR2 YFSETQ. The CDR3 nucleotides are TGCGCCAGCAGTGATCTAAGTGAGCAGTACTTC. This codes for CASSDLSEQYF.

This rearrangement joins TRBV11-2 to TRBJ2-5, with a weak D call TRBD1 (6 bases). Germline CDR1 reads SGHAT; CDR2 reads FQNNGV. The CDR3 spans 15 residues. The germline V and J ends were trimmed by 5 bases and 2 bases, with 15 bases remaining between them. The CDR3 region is CASSTRDKRQETQYF. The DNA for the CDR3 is TGTGCCAGCAGCACCCGGGACAAGAGACAAGAGACCCAGTACTTC.

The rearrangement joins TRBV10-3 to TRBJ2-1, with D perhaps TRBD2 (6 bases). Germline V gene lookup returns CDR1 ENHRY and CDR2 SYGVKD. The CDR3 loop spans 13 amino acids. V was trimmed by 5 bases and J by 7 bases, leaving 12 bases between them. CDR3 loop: CAISYRELNEQFF. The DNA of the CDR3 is TGTGCCATCAGTTACCGGGAGCTTAATGAGCAGTTCTTC.

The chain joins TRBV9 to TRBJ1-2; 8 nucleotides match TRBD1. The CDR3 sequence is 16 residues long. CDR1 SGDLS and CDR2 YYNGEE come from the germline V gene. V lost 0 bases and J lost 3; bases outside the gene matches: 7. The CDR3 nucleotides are TGTGCCAGCAGCGTAGCCCGACAGGGGATCGACTATGGCTACACCTTC. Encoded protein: CASSVARQGIDYGYTF.

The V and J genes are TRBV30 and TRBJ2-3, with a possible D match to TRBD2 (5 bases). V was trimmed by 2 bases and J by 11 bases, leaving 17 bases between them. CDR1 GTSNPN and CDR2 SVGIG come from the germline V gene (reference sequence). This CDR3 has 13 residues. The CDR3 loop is CAWSPAKAGGQYF. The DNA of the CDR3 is TGTGCCTGGAGTCCCGCTAAGGCAGGAGGGCAGTATTTT. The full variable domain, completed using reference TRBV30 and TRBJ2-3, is SQTIHQWPATLVQPVGSPLSLECTVEGTSNPNLYWYRQAAGRGLQLLFYSVGIGQISSEVPQNLSASRPQDRQFILSSKKLLLSDSGFYLCAWSPAKAGGQYFGPGTRLTVL.

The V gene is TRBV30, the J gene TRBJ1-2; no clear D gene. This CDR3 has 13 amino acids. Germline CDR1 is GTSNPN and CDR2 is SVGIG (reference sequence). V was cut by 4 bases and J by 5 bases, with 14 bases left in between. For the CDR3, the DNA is TGTGCCTGGACTCCCGCGGGAGTGTATGGCTACACCTTC. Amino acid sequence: CAWTPAGVYGYTF. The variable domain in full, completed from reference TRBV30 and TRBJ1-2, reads SQTIHQWPATLVQPVGSPLSLECTVEGTSNPNLYWYRQAAGRGLQLLFYSVGIGQISSEVPQNLSASRPQDRQFILSSKKLLLSDSGFYLCAWTPAGVYGYTFGSGTRLTVV.

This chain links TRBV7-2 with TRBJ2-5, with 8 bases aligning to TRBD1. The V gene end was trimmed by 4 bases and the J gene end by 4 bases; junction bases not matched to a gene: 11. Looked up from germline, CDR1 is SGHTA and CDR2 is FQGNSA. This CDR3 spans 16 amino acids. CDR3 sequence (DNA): TGTGCCAGCAGCTCGTTTGACAGGGGAAGGGGAGAGACCCAGTACTTC. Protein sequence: CASSSFDRGRGETQYF.

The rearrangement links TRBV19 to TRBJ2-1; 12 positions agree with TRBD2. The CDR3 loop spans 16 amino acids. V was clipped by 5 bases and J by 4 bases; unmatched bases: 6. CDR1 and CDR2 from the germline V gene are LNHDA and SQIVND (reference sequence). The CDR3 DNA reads TGTGCCAGTAGTTCGCGGACTAGCGGGGAATACAATGAGCAGTTCTTC. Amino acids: CASSSRTSGEYNEQFF.

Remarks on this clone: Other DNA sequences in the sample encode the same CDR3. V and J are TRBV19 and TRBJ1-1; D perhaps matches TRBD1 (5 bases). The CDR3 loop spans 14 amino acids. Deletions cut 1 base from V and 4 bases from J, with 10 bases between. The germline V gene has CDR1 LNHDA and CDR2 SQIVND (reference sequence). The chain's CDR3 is CASSIGGARTEAFF. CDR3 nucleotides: TGTGCCAGTAGTATAGGCGGGGCACGCACTGAAGCTTTCTTT.

The DNA for the CDR3 is TGCGCCAGCAGCCAAGACTTGGGGAGCTCCTACAATGAGCAGTTCTTC. As protein: CASSQDLGSSYNEQFF. The rearrangement uses TRBV4-3 and TRBJ2-1; D possibly corresponds to TRBD2 (5 bases). Trimming shortened V by 0 bases and J by 0 bases, and 9 bases separated the two germline ends. This CDR3 region has 16 residues. CDR1 LGHNA and CDR2 YSLEER come from the germline V gene.